These 3 T cell receptor beta chains originate from one sample sequenced in a study of blood T cell repertoires in COVID-19 (dated by TCRdb to the early 2020s). To prepare the library, the immunoSEQ multiplex PCR assay was applied. TCRdb limited this immuneACCESS table to in-frame rearrangements with V and J called. A share of clones is missing; checked studies link under half to unresolved V genes, and the rest is unexplained. The sample table shows approximately 220,000 clones, and roughly four fifths are seen once. Of the sample, roughly 3% falls within the top ten clones. Sequenced sample: peripheral blood. These receptors all stem from a woman in her thirties who had recovered from COVID-19.

The V and J genes are TRBV7-8 and TRBJ1-5, with D perhaps matching TRBD1 (5 bases). Trimming stripped 3 bases from V and 3 bases from J, with 12 bases between. The CDR3 extends over 15 amino acids. Germline-derived CDR1 and CDR2 are SGHVS and FQNEAQ. The CDR3 sequence: CASSLRMGPNQPQHF. In DNA form, the CDR3 reads TGTGCCAGCAGCTTGAGGATGGGGCCCAATCAGCCCCAGCATTTT.

The chain employs TRBV19 and TRBJ2-2; tentative D call: TRBD2 (6 bases). Per the germline V gene, CDR1 is LNHDA and CDR2 is SQIVND (reference sequence). The CDR3 consists of 13 residues. V shed 1 base and J shed 6 bases, with 6 bases lying between them. CDR3 nucleotide sequence: TGTGCCAGTAGTATAGGCGGGGCCGGGGAGCTGTTTTTT. Amino acid sequence: CASSIGGAGELFF.

V usage is TRBV28 and J usage is TRBJ1-5; D is possibly TRBD1 (5 bases). The germline gives CDR1 MDHEN, CDR2 SYDVKM. Deletions cut 7 bases from V and 1 base from J, with 14 bases between. The CDR3 is 15 amino acids. The CDR3 DNA reads as TGTGCCAGCACCCTCTGGAAGGGGAGCAATCAGCCCCAGCATTTT. Translated: CASTLWKGSNQPQHF.